These 26 T cell receptor beta chains were sequenced from one sample in a study of regulatory T cells in long-lasting Graves disease. The time point here: persistent/refractory GD, antithyroid drugs over 5 years with positive TRAb. The TCR library was made from RNA that had been extracted from PBMCs in TRIzol. Construction of the TCR beta libraries employed iRepertoire HTBI primers in conjunction with Arm-PCR of CDR3 regions. Each CDR3 protein is one row after TCRdb ran MiXCR on the multiplex PCR reads. The sample has about 660,000 distinct CDR3 sequences, around 30% seen once. The source material was peripheral blood mononuclear cells (PBMCs), sampled when the disease was refractory, from a patient treated with antithyroid drugs. These receptors were taken from a female donor with Graves disease.

This clonotype showed up just a few times. The rearrangement links TRBV14 to TRBJ2-2, with D tentatively TRBD2 (6 bases). The ends were cut back, 1 base at V and 0 bases at J, with 12 bases in the middle. The CDR3 totals 17 residues. Looked up from germline, CDR1 is SGHDN and CDR2 is FVKESK. CDR3: CASSQVGGAPNTGELFF. In DNA form, the CDR3 reads TGTGCCAGCAGCCAAGTCGGAGGGGCCCCGAACACCGGGGAGCTGTTTTTT.

This clonotype occurred a few times. The V call is TRBV29-1, the J call TRBJ1-1; D call uncertain. The V gene's germline CDR1 is SQVTM and CDR2 ANQGSEA. Trimming left V 4 bases short and J 1 base short, with 19 bases between. CDR3 length equals 16 residues. The CDR3 DNA is TGCAGCGTTGTTTATTCGGTCGGTCCCCAGAACACTGAAGCTTTCTTT. Translated, it gives CSVVYSVGPQNTEAFF.

Many counts were recorded for this clonotype. The V and J genes are TRBV12-3 or TRBV12-4 and TRBJ2-2, with 9 nucleotides matching TRBD2. The V gene end was trimmed by 5 bases and the J gene end by 7 bases; junction bases not matched to a gene: 5. This CDR3 spans 14 amino acids. CDR3 DNA: TGTGCCAGCAGTGTCGCGGGAGGGAGCGGGGAGCTGTTTTTT. This translates into CASSVAGGSGELFF.

Notes on this clonotype: A single base separates this from a much larger clone, so it may be a read error. CDR3 sequence: CASSYDQGGESTEAFF. Written as DNA, the CDR3 is TGTGCCAGCAGTTACGATCAGGGCGGTGAAAGCACTGAAGCTTTCTTT. The chain joins TRBV6-9 to TRBJ1-1; D possibly corresponds to TRBD1 (5 bases). This CDR3 has 16 residues. V was pared by 3 bases and J by 4 bases, with 18 bases between. The germline gives CDR1 MNHGY, CDR2 SVAAGI.

This clonotype was observed a handful of times. This chain links TRBV20-1 with TRBJ1-6, with TRBD1 as a possible D gene (5 bases). Trimming shortened V by 3 bases and J by 11 bases, and 20 bases separated the two germline ends. CDR3 length equals 15 residues. The germline V gene has CDR1 DFQATT and CDR2 SNEGSKA (reference sequence). This chain's CDR3 is CSARWQGEDITPLHF. CDR3 DNA: TGCAGTGCTAGGTGGCAGGGAGAGGATATTACACCCCTCCACTTT.

The chain employs TRBV5-1 and TRBJ2-2, with 10 bases identical to TRBD2. The V and J ends lost 0 bases and 6 bases, in that order; junction bases with no gene match: 14. The CDR3 runs 19 residues. Germline CDR1 and CDR2: SGHRS and YFSETQ. The DNA of the CDR3 is TGCGCCAGCAGCTTGGGACTAGCGGGCCGGTTACCCTTCCCCGGGGAGCTGTTTTTT. Translation: CASSLGLAGRLPFPGELFF.

The rearrangement links TRBV6-1 to TRBJ2-5, with 8 positions matching TRBD1. V shed 6 bases and J 7 bases; nucleotides not matched to a gene: 7. The germline V gene encodes CDR1 MNHNS and CDR2 SASEGT. The CDR3 covers 13 residues. The CDR3 coding sequence is TGTGCCAGCAGCCGGACAGGGCGGGGGACCCAGTACTTC. This codes for CASSRTGRGTQYF.

This clonotype was seen a few times. V is TRBV10-3 and J is TRBJ2-5; D is possibly TRBD2 (7 bases). The CDR3 totals 14 residues. Per germline, CDR1 ENHRY and CDR2 SYGVKD. Trimming removed 0 bases from V and 5 bases from J, with 10 bases in between. In DNA form, the CDR3 reads TGTGCCATCAGTGAGTCGGGGGGGCCGGAGACCCAGTACTTC. This encodes CAISESGGPETQYF.

This clonotype has at least ten counts. This chain joins TRBV12-3 or TRBV12-4 and TRBJ1-1; D gene ambiguous. Trimming stripped 5 bases from V and 6 bases from J, with 19 bases between. The CDR3 is 15 residues long. CDR3 loop: CASSRLGRLIAEAFF. In DNA form, the CDR3 reads TGTGCCAGCAGTCGCTTGGGCAGACTTATCGCTGAAGCTTTCTTT.

The chain employs TRBV12-3 or TRBV12-4 and TRBJ1-5; weak D call: TRBD1 (5 bases). V lost 0 bases and J lost 5, with 11 bases in between. This CDR3 contains 15 residues. CDR3 protein: CASSLAQWGDQPQHF. The CDR3, as DNA: TGTGCCAGCAGTTTAGCGCAATGGGGCGATCAGCCCCAGCATTTT.

This clonotype was counted at least ten times. The V call is TRBV6-5, the J call TRBJ2-5; 12 bases fit TRBD2. In germline, CDR1 is MNHEY, CDR2 SVGAGI. V lost 4 bases, J lost 5 bases, and 2 bases stayed unmatched. The CDR3 is 14 residues long. Here the CDR3 DNA reads TGTGCCAGCAGTTTACTAGCGGGAGGTGAGACCCAGTACTTC. Amino acid sequence: CASSLLAGGETQYF.

This clonotype was seen more than once but under ten times. The V gene is TRBV27, the J gene TRBJ1-1; TRBD1 matches 11 bases. Looked up from germline, CDR1 is MNHEY and CDR2 is SMNVEV (reference sequence). Trimming cost V 3 bases and J 7 bases; bases outside gene matches: 7. CDR3 length: 15 residues. CDR3 region: CASSFLGQGVNEAFF. The CDR3 DNA follows: TGTGCCAGCAGTTTCTTGGGACAGGGGGTAAATGAAGCTTTCTTT.

A few counts support this clonotype. The chain combines TRBV27 with TRBJ1-4; 7 nucleotides agree with TRBD1. The CDR3 loop spans 18 amino acids. V dropped 4 bases and J dropped 0; count of bases not matched to a gene: 11. Germline-derived CDR1 and CDR2 are MNHEY and SMNVEV (reference sequence). The CDR3 region has the DNA TGTGCCAGCAGTTCGACAGGGATGAGGGCTGCAACTAATGAAAAACTGTTTTTT. It is translated as CASSSTGMRAATNEKLFF.

The rearrangement joins TRBV12-3 or TRBV12-4 to TRBJ2-2; perhaps TRBD1 as D (6 bases). V shed 3 bases and J shed 4 bases, with 15 bases lying between them. The CDR3 runs 16 residues. In DNA form, the CDR3 reads TGTGCCAGCAGTTTGAACCACAGGGAAGGCACCGGGGAGCTGTTTTTT. It is translated as CASSLNHREGTGELFF.

This chain joins TRBV6-1 and TRBJ2-2; 10 bases fit TRBD1. There are 15 residues in the CDR3. Losses at the gene ends were 6 bases for V and 4 bases for J; bases not matched to a gene: 5. The germline gives CDR1 MNHNS, CDR2 SASEGT. The CDR3 loop reads CASRGDRGGTGELFF. Written as DNA, the CDR3 is TGTGCCAGCAGAGGGGACAGGGGTGGCACCGGGGAGCTGTTTTTT.

Only a few counts were recorded for this clonotype. The rearrangement uses TRBV3-1 and TRBJ2-2; D could derive from TRBD1 or TRBD2 (5 bases each). CDR1 LGHDT and CDR2 YNNKEL come from the germline V gene (reference sequence). V was shortened by 4 bases and J by 1 base, with 13 bases between the two germline ends. The CDR3 totals 16 residues. CDR3 nucleotide sequence: TGTGCCAGCAGCCTACTAGGGACCCTGAACACCGGGGAGCTGTTTTTT. This sequence encodes CASSLLGTLNTGELFF.

In this sample, this clonotype turned up many times. This chain joins TRBV11-2 and TRBJ2-4, with unresolved D. CDR1 and CDR2 (germline): SGHAT, FQNNGV. V was cut by 4 bases and J by 0 bases, with 13 bases left in between. The CDR3 has 16 amino acids. CDR3 coding DNA: TGTGCCAGCAGCTCCAAGTCGTGGGAAGCCAAAAACATTCAGTACTTC. This codes for CASSSKSWEAKNIQYF.

This chain joins TRBV14 and TRBJ2-7, with D possibly matching TRBD1 (6 bases). This CDR3 is 15 amino acids long. The germline V gene encodes CDR1 SGHDN and CDR2 FVKESK. V dropped 0 bases and J dropped 2 bases, with 11 bases sitting between them. CDR3 loop: CASSQDWTVPYEQYF. DNA of the CDR3: TGTGCCAGCAGCCAAGATTGGACAGTACCCTACGAGCAGTACTTC.

Concerning this clonotype: One end of the junction does not line up with germline, which may come from a read error. The rearrangement links TRBV5-1 to TRBJ2-2; the D gene is possibly TRBD2 (6 bases). In germline, CDR1 is SGHRS, CDR2 YFSETQ. This CDR3 is built from 15 residues. The CDR3 bases are TGCGCCAGCAGCTTGGTCGGGAGCGACACCGGGGGGCTGTTTTTT. This encodes CASSLVGSDTGGLFF.

This clonotype came up a few times. The rearrangement links TRBV29-1 to TRBJ2-7; no clear D gene. There are 12 residues in the CDR3. Deletions cut 4 bases from V and 7 bases from J, with 14 bases between. Germline CDR1 is SQVTM and CDR2 is ANQGSEA. The CDR3 reads CSVVPGHGEQYF. The DNA of the CDR3 is TGCAGCGTTGTACCGGGTCATGGTGAGCAGTACTTC.

This clonotype has just a few counts. The chain combines TRBV11-2 with TRBJ2-7, with a weak D call TRBD1 (5 bases). The V gene's germline CDR1 is SGHAT and CDR2 FQNNGV. V shed 1 base and J shed 6 bases, with 19 bases lying between them. This CDR3 is built from 16 residues. CDR3 sequence reads: CASSLVLASGLVEQYF. CDR3 DNA: TGTGCCAGCAGCTTAGTTCTTGCGTCAGGGTTGGTCGAGCAGTACTTC.

This clonotype turned up a few times. The rearrangement joins TRBV7-2 to TRBJ1-1; D is possibly TRBD1 (5 bases). The CDR3 runs 13 residues. In germline, CDR1 is SGHTA, CDR2 FQGNSA. V lost 5 bases and J lost 4, with 11 bases in between. CDR3 DNA sequence: TGTGCCAGCAGCCCCGGGACGGTCACTGAAGCTTTCTTT. It encodes CASSPGTVTEAFF.

This chain links TRBV20-1 with TRBJ2-7; TRBD2 aligns across 10 bases. The CDR3 covers 16 residues. V gave up 5 bases and J gave up 3 bases; unmatched junction bases: 13. CDR1 DFQATT and CDR2 SNEGSKA come from the germline V gene (reference sequence). For the CDR3, the DNA is TGCAGTGCTCCAGAGGGCCTTACTAGCGGGAACTACGAGCAGTACTTC. Translated, it gives CSAPEGLTSGNYEQYF.

This clonotype has a handful of counts. The chain links TRBV11-2 to TRBJ2-7, with 7 bases matching TRBD2. Trimming took 6 bases from V and 2 from J; bases not matched to a gene: 10. The CDR3 has 15 residues. CDR1 and CDR2 from the germline V gene are SGHAT and FQNNGV. CDR3 DNA: TGTGCCAGCAGACTGGGTCCTAGCGGCCCCTACGAGCAGTACTTC. Amino acids: CASRLGPSGPYEQYF.

V usage is TRBV18 and J usage is TRBJ1-6; maybe TRBD1 (6 bases). V was cut by 1 base and J by 3 bases, with 10 bases left in between. Per germline, CDR1 KGHSH and CDR2 LQKENI. The CDR3 spans 16 residues. The CDR3 region has the DNA TGTGCCAGCTCACCACTAGGACAGAACTATAATTCACCCCTCCACTTT. Protein: CASSPLGQNYNSPLHF.

The chain links TRBV2 to TRBJ1-1, with 8 bases matching TRBD1. Germline V gene data show CDR1 as SNHLY and CDR2 as FYNNEI. Germline trimming cut 5 bases from V and 6 bases from J; bases unmatched to any gene: 8. This CDR3 spans 14 amino acids. This CDR3 reads CASSYDQGAAEAFF. CDR3 bases: TGTGCCAGCAGTTACGACCAGGGGGCAGCTGAAGCTTTCTTT. Complete variable domain (other parts from reference TRBV2 and TRBJ1-1): EPEVTQTPSHQVTQMGQEVILRCVPISNHLYFYWYRQILGQKVEFLVSFYNNEISEKSEIFDDQFSVERPDGSNFTLKIRSTKLEDSAMYFCASSYDQGAAEAFFGQGTRLTVV.